This entry lists 13 T cell receptor beta chains sequenced from one sample in a study of vaccination effects on CD4 cells after COVID-19. After expansion with viral peptide pools in the ViraFEST assay, antigen-specific CD4+ T cells were sequenced. An approximately 10-day culture period preceded the isolation of CD4+ T cells. From March to December 2020, the person had a SARS-CoV-2 infection that was confirmed by PCR. Repertoires were generated with immunoSEQ multiplex PCR, while TCRdb's copy carries only in-frame clones and drops some. The sample includes approximately 37,000 clones, just under 75% of them seen just once. Their antigens remain unidentified. Here the sequenced sample was CD4+ T cells from PBMCs cultured with a peptide pool, taken before COVID-19 vaccination. These receptors originate from a human donor who had a prior SARS-CoV-2 infection.

The V call is TRBV11-1, the J call TRBJ2-2; 13 bases agree with TRBD2. The CDR3 has 16 residues. V was clipped by 5 bases and J by 6 bases; unmatched bases: 6. Per the germline V gene, CDR1 is SGHAT and CDR2 is FQDESV (reference sequence). CDR3 in DNA: TGTGCCAGCAGCCTCGGACTAGCGGGAGTAGCCGGGGAGCTGTTTTTT. Protein: CASSLGLAGVAGELFF.

The chain joins TRBV6-5 to TRBJ2-7; 8 bases map to TRBD1. The J segment lost 0 bases and the V segment lost 6 bases, leaving 7 bases of the junction unmatched. Per the germline V gene, CDR1 is MNHEY and CDR2 is SVGAGI. This CDR3 has 15 amino acids. CDR3 sequence reads: CASSIQGASSYEQYF. As DNA, the CDR3 is TGTGCCAGCAGCATCCAGGGGGCTAGCTCCTACGAGCAGTACTTC.

CDR3 bases: TGTGCCAGCAGCTTTTTGACAGGGAACTATGGCTACACCTTC. This translates into CASSFLTGNYGYTF. The rearrangement links TRBV5-5 to TRBJ1-2, with 7 bases matching TRBD1. Per germline, CDR1 SGHKS and CDR2 YYEKEE (reference sequence). J gave up 2 bases and V 2 bases, and 3 bases lay outside the gene matches. The CDR3 covers 14 residues.

V is TRBV5-1 and J is TRBJ2-3, with 7 nucleotides matching TRBD2. The V segment lost 5 bases and the J segment 0 bases; nucleotides outside the gene matches: 6. The CDR3 totals 15 residues. The germline V gene has CDR1 SGHRS and CDR2 YFSETQ. The chain's CDR3 is CASRGAGISTDTQYF. Written as DNA, the CDR3 is TGCGCCAGCAGGGGAGCGGGGATTAGCACAGATACGCAGTATTTT.

This clone was seen once. V is TRBV7-2 and J is TRBJ1-1, with 8 nucleotides matching TRBD1. CDR3 length: 14 residues. Looked up from germline, CDR1 is SGHTA and CDR2 is FQGNSA. The trim removed 3 bases at V and 0 bases at J, leaving 0 bases unmatched. The CDR3 here is CASSLDRVNTEAFF. The DNA for the CDR3 is TGTGCCAGCAGCTTGGACAGGGTGAACACTGAAGCTTTCTTT.

The table lists this clone with a count of one. The gene calls are TRBV4-3 and TRBJ2-1; the match to TRBD2 covers 8 bases. The V gene end was trimmed by 4 bases and the J gene end by 5 bases; junction bases not matched to a gene: 13. CDR3 size: 17 residues. CDR1 is LGHNA and CDR2 is YSLEER in the germline V gene. The CDR3 DNA reads TGCGCCAGCAGCCGTATCTTGGTAGCGGGGAACAACAATGAGCAGTTCTTC. It encodes CASSRILVAGNNNEQFF.

The genes are TRBV6-5 and TRBJ2-7; D is perhaps TRBD1 (6 bases). The length of the CDR3 is 15 residues. V lost 6 bases and J lost 2, with 17 bases in between. The germline gives CDR1 MNHEY, CDR2 SVGAGI. CDR3 in DNA: TGTGCCAGCAGCACCTCCCGGGACATTACCTACGAGCAGTACTTC. Protein product: CASSTSRDITYEQYF.

The chain links TRBV9 to TRBJ1-1; D is unresolved. CDR3 length equals 15 residues. V lost 4 bases to trimming and J lost 0 bases, with 13 bases between them. Germline V gene data show CDR1 as SGDLS and CDR2 as YYNGEE. The CDR3 sequence: CASSPRTAMNTEAFF. CDR3 DNA: TGTGCCAGCAGCCCCCGGACCGCTATGAACACTGAAGCTTTCTTT.

This clone was observed a single time. The V and J genes are TRBV11-3 and TRBJ1-4; TRBD1 matches at 9 bases. The trim removed 4 bases at V and 10 bases at J, leaving 7 bases unmatched. The CDR3 extends over 14 amino acids. Germline V CDR1 and CDR2: SGHNT, YENEEA. DNA for the CDR3: TGTGCCAGCAGCTCCCGGGACAGGGACGGAAAACTGTTTTTT. Encoded protein: CASSSRDRDGKLFF. The full variable domain, rest sourced from reference TRBV11-3 and TRBJ1-4, is EAGVVQSPRYKIIEKKQPVAFWCNPISGHNTLYWYLQNLGQGPELLIRYENEEAVDDSQLPKDRFSAERLKGVDSTLKIQPAELGDSAVYLCASSSRDRDGKLFFGSGTQLSVL.

This sequence joins TRBV7-8 and TRBJ1-2; D possibly corresponds to TRBD1 (5 bases). The ends were cut back, 2 bases at V and 13 bases at J, with 17 bases in the middle. Germline assignment: CDR1 SGHVS and CDR2 FQNEAQ. This CDR3 contains 13 residues. CDR3 sequence (DNA): TGTGCCAGCAGCTTAAATCAGGGTGTGGGCCCCACCTTC. It translates to CASSLNQGVGPTF.

J is TRBJ1-2 and V is TRBV21-1. TRBV21-1 is labeled a pseudogene. This CDR3 has 19 residues. The CDR3, as DNA: TGTGCCAGCAGCAAAAAAGGGCCTGAACTATCTTACCCCCAATGGGGCTACACCTTC. Its translation is CASSKKGPELSYPQWGYTF.

V and J are TRBV2 and TRBJ2-3; 9 bases are a match to TRBD2. The germline V gene has CDR1 SNHLY and CDR2 FYNNEI. V dropped 6 bases and J dropped 0; count of bases not matched to a gene: 10. The CDR3 spans 17 residues. CDR3: CASRRLAGDLSTDTQYF. CDR3 DNA sequence: TGTGCCAGCAGGCGGTTAGCGGGGGACCTTAGCACAGATACGCAGTATTTT. Combining the CDR3 with reference TRBV2 and TRBJ2-3 gives the whole variable domain EPEVTQTPSHQVTQMGQEVILRCVPISNHLYFYWYRQILGQKVEFLVSFYNNEISEKSEIFDDQFSVERPDGSNFTLKIRSTKLEDSAMYFCASRRLAGDLSTDTQYFGPGTRLTVL.

This chain connects TRBV7-2 to TRBJ2-3; the match to TRBD2 covers 12 bases. The CDR3 has 16 residues. Germline CDR1 SGHTA, CDR2 FQGNSA. The V segment lost 5 bases and the J segment 2 bases; nucleotides outside the gene matches: 5. CDR3 DNA sequence: TGTGCCAGCAGCGAAAGGACTAGCGGGATCACAGATACGCAGTATTTT. Protein product: CASSERTSGITDTQYF.